This T cell receptor beta chain was found in a study of T cell repertoires in cytomegalovirus infection. Study-level background: CMV epitopes in the study were HLA-C-restricted (recently identified) and HLA-B-restricted (well studied).

Using its own MiXCR run on the reads, TCRdb lists one record per CDR3 protein. There are approximately 910,000 distinct CDR3 sequences in the sample; roughly 30% occur only once, and around an eighth lies in the top ten. Trimming at V came to 4 bases and at J to 0 bases, leaving 8 bases not matched to a gene. The germline CDR1 and CDR2 sequences are MNHEY and SMNVEV (reference sequence). The CDR3 loop spans 16 amino acids. The table lists this clonotype with a few counts. Its antigen remains unknown. The study's findings and limits: Ex vivo responses were dominated by HLA-C-restricted CMV-specific TCR beta clonotypes.

V and J are TRBV27 and TRBJ2-5, with 7 bases matching TRBD1. The input for sequencing was cultured CD8+ T cells from PBMCs, taken from culture after CMV antigen stimulation. This receptor was obtained from a human donor in good health (CMV status not recorded). Some clones in this sample may be carry-over from other donors' samples. The CDR3 reads CASSSTGALYQETQYF. CDR3 nucleotides: TGTGCCAGCAGTTCAACAGGGGCCTTGTACCAAGAGACCCAGTACTTC.